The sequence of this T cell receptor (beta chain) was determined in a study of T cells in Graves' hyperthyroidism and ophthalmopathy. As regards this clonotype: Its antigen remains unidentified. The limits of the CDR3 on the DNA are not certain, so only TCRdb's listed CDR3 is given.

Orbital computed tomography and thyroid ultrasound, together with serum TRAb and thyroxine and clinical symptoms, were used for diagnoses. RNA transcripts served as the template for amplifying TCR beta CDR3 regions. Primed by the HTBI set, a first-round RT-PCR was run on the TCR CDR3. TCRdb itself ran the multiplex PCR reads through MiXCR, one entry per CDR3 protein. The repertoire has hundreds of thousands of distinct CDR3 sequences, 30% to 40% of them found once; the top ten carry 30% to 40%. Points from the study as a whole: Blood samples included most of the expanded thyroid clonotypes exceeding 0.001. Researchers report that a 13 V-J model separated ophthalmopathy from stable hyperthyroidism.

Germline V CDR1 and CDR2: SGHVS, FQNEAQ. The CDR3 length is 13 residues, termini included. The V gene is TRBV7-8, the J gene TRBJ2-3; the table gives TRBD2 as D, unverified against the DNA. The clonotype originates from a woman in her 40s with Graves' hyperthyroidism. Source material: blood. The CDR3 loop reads CASSSSRGDTQYF.